This passage covers 13 T cell receptor beta chains from one sample sequenced in a study of response to subunit inactivated influenza vaccine. A single record per CDR3 protein comes from TCRdb applying MiXCR to the RT-PCR reads. The sample shows about 570,000 distinct CDR3 sequences, about 10% of them seen only once. These same records also appear under a second study, on T cells expressing NK-cell markers. That paper adds: The authors generated TCR beta cDNA through 5'RACE template switching with UMIs.

The sequences come from PBMCs from blood, collected on the day of vaccination. These receptors were taken from a man aged 45-65 years who received an inactivated influenza vaccine.

The V and J genes are TRBV6-5 and TRBJ2-3, with D perhaps matching TRBD2 (5 bases). V lost 0 bases to trimming and J lost 2 bases, with 12 bases between them. The CDR3 contains 16 residues. Germline-derived CDR1 and CDR2 are MNHEY and SVGAGI. This CDR3 is CASSYSARLNTDTQYF. The CDR3 DNA is TGTGCCAGCAGTTACTCGGCCAGACTAAACACAGATACGCAGTATTTT.

The V call is TRBV27, the J call TRBJ1-6, with D tentatively TRBD1 (6 bases). This CDR3 region has 14 residues. Germline lookup yields CDR1 MNHEY and CDR2 SMNVEV (reference sequence). The germline V and J ends were trimmed by 2 bases and 9 bases, with 11 bases remaining between them. The CDR3, as DNA: TGTGCCAGCAGTTTAAGGGGGAGGATTTCACCCCTCCACTTT. Translation: CASSLRGRISPLHF.

The chain joins TRBV20-1 to TRBJ2-1; D is perhaps TRBD1 or TRBD2 (5 bases each). This CDR3 spans 15 amino acids. Germline V lookup: CDR1 DFQATT, CDR2 SNEGSKA (reference sequence). Trimming removed 0 bases from V and 4 bases from J, with 13 bases in between. CDR3 sequence: CSARDGGDLYNEQFF. The CDR3 DNA reads as TGCAGTGCTAGAGATGGTGGGGACCTTTACAATGAGCAGTTCTTC.

V gene TRBV24-1 combines with J gene TRBJ2-5; D gene uncertain. The V end was cut by 4 bases, the J end by 1 base, with 9 bases between. Germline CDR1 is KGHDR and CDR2 is SFDVKD. The CDR3 consists of 14 residues. The CDR3 loop reads CATSEPSVQETQYF. CDR3 in DNA: TGTGCCACCAGTGAACCCTCAGTCCAAGAGACCCAGTACTTC.

V usage is TRBV7-2 and J usage is TRBJ2-3; D may be TRBD1 (5 bases). There are 15 residues in the CDR3. Trimming cost V 2 bases and J 3 bases, with 12 bases left between them. The V gene's germline CDR1 is SGHTA and CDR2 FQGNSA. The CDR3 region is CASSLFYRQTDTQYF. The CDR3 coding sequence is TGTGCCAGCAGCTTATTCTACAGGCAGACAGATACGCAGTATTTT. The full variable domain, with the rest looked up from reference TRBV7-2 and TRBJ2-3, is GAGVSQSPSNKVTEKGKDVELRCDPISGHTALYWYRQSLGQGLEFLIYFQGNSAPDKSGLPSDRFSAERTGGSVSTLTIQRTQQEDSAVYLCASSLFYRQTDTQYFGPGTRLTVL.

This rearrangement joins TRBV18 to TRBJ2-1; 11 bases fit TRBD2. The CDR3 has 16 amino acids. Germline values: CDR1 KGHSH, CDR2 LQKENI. V was pared by 3 bases and J by 8 bases, with 9 bases of the junction left unmatched. The CDR3 sequence: CASSPPGLAGGDEQFF. As DNA, the CDR3 is TGTGCCAGCTCACCTCCTGGGCTAGCGGGGGGCGATGAGCAGTTCTTC.

This clonotype was counted between two and nine times. The chain combines TRBV6-2 or TRBV6-3 with TRBJ2-7; 13 bases agree with TRBD2. V gave up 7 bases and J gave up 2 bases; unmatched junction bases: 2. Germline V gene data show CDR1 as MNHEY and CDR2 as SVGEGT. The CDR3 is 14 residues long. The DNA for the CDR3 is TGTGCCAGCAAAACTAGCGGGGGGGCCTACGAGCAGTACTTC. This codes for CASKTSGGAYEQYF.

This sequence joins TRBV12-3 or TRBV12-4 and TRBJ2-1; 7 bases line up with TRBD1. V was pared by 0 bases and J by 5 bases, with 1 base of the junction left unmatched. The CDR3 is made up of 14 amino acids. The CDR3 DNA follows: TGTGCCAGCAGTTTAGCGACAGGGCACAATGAGCAGTTCTTC. Protein sequence: CASSLATGHNEQFF.

The chain joins TRBV7-2 to TRBJ2-7; 8 bases map to TRBD2. Germline CDR1 reads SGHTA; CDR2 reads FQGNSA. CDR3 size: 14 residues. V lost 3 bases, J lost 2 bases, and 3 bases stayed unmatched. CDR3 coding DNA: TGTGCCAGCAGCTTTACTAGCGGAACCTACGAGCAGTACTTC. Amino acid sequence: CASSFTSGTYEQYF.

The chain links TRBV20-1 to TRBJ2-3; D possibly corresponds to TRBD2 (6 bases). The CDR3 covers 13 residues. V was pared by 6 bases and J by 4 bases, with 14 bases between. The germline gives CDR1 DFQATT, CDR2 SNEGSKA (reference sequence). The CDR3 loop is CSAADYPPDTQYF. CDR3 DNA: TGCAGTGCCGCGGACTACCCCCCAGATACGCAGTATTTT.

J is TRBJ2-6 and V is TRBV6-5; 12 bases agree with TRBD1. Germline V CDR1 and CDR2: MNHEY, SVGAGI. The CDR3 has 18 amino acids. Trimming removed 2 bases from V and 2 bases from J; junction bases left unmatched: 4. The CDR3 here is CASSYLGTGGAGANVLTF. The CDR3 bases are TGTGCCAGCAGTTACCTAGGGACAGGGGGCGCTGGGGCCAACGTCCTGACTTTC.

The chain combines TRBV5-1 with TRBJ1-6; D is ambiguous. V dropped 0 bases and J dropped 9 bases, with 19 bases sitting between them. Germline CDR1 is SGHRS and CDR2 is YFSETQ. The CDR3 is made up of 17 amino acids. CDR3 nucleotides: TGCGCCAGCAGCTTGGCCGGGCAGGTGTCTATAACTTCACCCCTCCACTTT. Protein: CASSLAGQVSITSPLHF.

The chain combines TRBV15 with TRBJ2-7; 7 bases line up with TRBD2. The CDR3 has 15 residues. V dropped 7 bases and J dropped 7; count of bases not matched to a gene: 16. Germline CDR1 reads LNHNV; CDR2 reads YYDKDF (reference sequence). DNA for the CDR3: TGTGCCACCACCGGGGGGACCTCTAATCGAGGGGAGCAGTACTTC. Its protein is CATTGGTSNRGEQYF.